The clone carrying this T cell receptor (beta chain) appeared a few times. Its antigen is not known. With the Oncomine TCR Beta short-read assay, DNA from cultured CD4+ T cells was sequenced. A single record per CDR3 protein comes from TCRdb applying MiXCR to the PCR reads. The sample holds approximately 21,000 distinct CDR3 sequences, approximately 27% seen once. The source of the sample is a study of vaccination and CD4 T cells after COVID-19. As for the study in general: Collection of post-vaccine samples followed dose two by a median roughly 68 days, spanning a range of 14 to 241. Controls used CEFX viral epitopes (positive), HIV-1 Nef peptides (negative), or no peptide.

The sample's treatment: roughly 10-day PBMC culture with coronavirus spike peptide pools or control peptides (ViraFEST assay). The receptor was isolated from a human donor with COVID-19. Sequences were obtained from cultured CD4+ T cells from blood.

The CDR3 sequence is CASSLVRGTEAFF. In DNA form, the CDR3 reads TGTGCCAGCAGCTTGGTCCGCGGTACTGAAGCTTTCTTT. The chain carries TRBV5-6 and TRBJ1-1; D not certain. This CDR3 comprises 13 residues. Germline V gene lookup returns CDR1 SGHDT and CDR2 YYEEEE. The ends were cut back, 0 bases at V and 5 bases at J, with 8 bases in the middle.